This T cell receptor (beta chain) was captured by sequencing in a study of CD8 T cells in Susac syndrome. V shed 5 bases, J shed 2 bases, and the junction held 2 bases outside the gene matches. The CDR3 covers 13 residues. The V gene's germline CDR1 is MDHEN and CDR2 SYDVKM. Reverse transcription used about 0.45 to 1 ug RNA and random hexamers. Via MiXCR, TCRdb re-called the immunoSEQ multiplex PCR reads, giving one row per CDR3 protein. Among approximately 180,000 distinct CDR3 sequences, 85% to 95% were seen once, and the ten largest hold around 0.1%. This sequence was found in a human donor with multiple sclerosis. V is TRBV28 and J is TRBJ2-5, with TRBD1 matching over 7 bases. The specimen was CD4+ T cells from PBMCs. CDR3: CASSPRGQETQYF. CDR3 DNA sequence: TGTGCCAGCAGTCCCAGGGGGCAAGAGACCCAGTACTTC. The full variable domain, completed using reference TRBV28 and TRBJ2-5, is DVKVTQSSRYLVKRTGEKVFLECVQDMDHENMFWYRQDPGLGLRLIYFSYDVKMKEKGDIPEGYSVSREKKERFSLILESASTNQTSMYLCASSPRGQETQYFGPGTRLLVL.